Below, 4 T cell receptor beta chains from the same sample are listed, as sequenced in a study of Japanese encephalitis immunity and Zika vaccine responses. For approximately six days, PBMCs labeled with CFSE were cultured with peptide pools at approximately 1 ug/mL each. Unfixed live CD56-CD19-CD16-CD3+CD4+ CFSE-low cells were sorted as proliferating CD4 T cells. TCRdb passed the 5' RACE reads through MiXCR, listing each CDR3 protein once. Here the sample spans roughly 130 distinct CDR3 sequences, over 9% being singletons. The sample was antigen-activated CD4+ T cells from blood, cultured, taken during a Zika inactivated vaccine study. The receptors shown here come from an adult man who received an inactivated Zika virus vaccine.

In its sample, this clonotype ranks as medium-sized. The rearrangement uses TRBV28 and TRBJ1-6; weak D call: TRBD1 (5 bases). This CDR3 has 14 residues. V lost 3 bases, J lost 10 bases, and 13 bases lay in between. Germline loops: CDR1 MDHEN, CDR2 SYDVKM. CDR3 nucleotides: TGTGCCAGCAGTTTGGCCGGGGGGTACTCACCCCTCCACTTT. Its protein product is CASSLAGGYSPLHF.

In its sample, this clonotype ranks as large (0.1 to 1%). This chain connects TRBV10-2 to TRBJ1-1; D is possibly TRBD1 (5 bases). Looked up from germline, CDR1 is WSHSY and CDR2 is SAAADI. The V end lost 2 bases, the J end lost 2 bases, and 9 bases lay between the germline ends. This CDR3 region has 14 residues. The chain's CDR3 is CASSEPGRNTEAFF. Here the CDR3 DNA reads TGCGCCAGCAGTGAGCCGGGACGTAACACTGAAGCTTTCTTT.

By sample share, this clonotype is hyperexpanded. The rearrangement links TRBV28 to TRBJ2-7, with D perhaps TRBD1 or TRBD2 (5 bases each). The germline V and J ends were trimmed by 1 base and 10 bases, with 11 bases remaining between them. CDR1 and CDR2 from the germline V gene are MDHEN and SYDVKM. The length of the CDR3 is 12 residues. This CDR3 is CASSLSRDLQYF. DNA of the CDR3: TGTGCCAGCAGTTTATCCAGGGACCTACAGTACTTC.

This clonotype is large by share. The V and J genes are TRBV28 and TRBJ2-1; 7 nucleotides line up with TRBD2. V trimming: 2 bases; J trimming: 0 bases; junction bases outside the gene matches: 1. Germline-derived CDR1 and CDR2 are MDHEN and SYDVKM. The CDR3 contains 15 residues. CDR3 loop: CASSLAGVSYNEQFF. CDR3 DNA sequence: TGTGCCAGCAGTTTAGCGGGGGTCTCCTACAATGAGCAGTTCTTC.